A single sample is the source of the 2 T cell receptor beta chains below, sequenced in a study of blood T cell repertoires in COVID-19. Clones were sequenced by immunoSEQ multiplex PCR, and TCRdb holds only the in-frame ones, with some missing. The sample consists of 150,000 to 200,000 clones, roughly 74% of them appearing once. Sequencing used peripheral blood. All receptors come from a woman older than 75 with acute or convalescent COVID-19.

The chain uses TRBV5-1 and TRBJ2-2; 7 nucleotides line up with TRBD1. This CDR3 spans 14 amino acids. V dropped 4 bases and J dropped 4; count of bases not matched to a gene: 4. CDR1 is SGHRS and CDR2 is YFSETQ in the germline V gene. The CDR3 DNA reads TGCGCCAGCAGCCTTACAGGGGCCACCGGGGAGCTGTTTTTT. This codes for CASSLTGATGELFF.

The genes are TRBV5-4 and TRBJ1-4; 8 bases are shared with TRBD1. CDR1 is SGHNT and CDR2 is YYREEE in the germline V gene (reference sequence). CDR3 length: 15 amino acids. With 1 base clipped from V and 7 bases from J, the junction kept 6 bases outside the gene matches. CDR3 in amino acids: CASSLTGGSGEKLFF. The CDR3 DNA sequence: TGTGCCAGCAGCTTGACAGGGGGTTCTGGTGAAAAACTGTTTTTT.